These 25 T cell receptor beta chains came from one sample sequenced in a study of shared clonotypes between healthy human individuals. The data were produced by immunoSEQ multiplex PCR, yet TCRdb's version contains in-frame clones alone and is incomplete. Found here are millions of clones, roughly 93% of them singletons; the top ten hold about 0.41%. The material sequenced was naive CD4+ T cells from PBMCs. The subset here: CD45RA+ positively selected. Receptor source: a man between 18 and 35 years old in good health. Some clones in this sample may be carry-over from other donors' samples.

This clone was found a few times. This sample also contains other DNA sequences that code for the same CDR3. J is TRBJ2-7 and V is TRBV7-2; the match to TRBD2 covers 14 bases. CDR3 length: 14 amino acids. Germline lookup yields CDR1 SGHTA and CDR2 FQGNSA. V shed 5 bases and J 6 bases; nucleotides not matched to a gene: 3. For the CDR3, the DNA is TGTGCCAGCAGCCTCGGGACTAGCGGGAGCGAGCAGTACTTC. Translation gives CASSLGTSGSEQYF.

V is TRBV5-1 and J is TRBJ1-1; perhaps TRBD1 as D (5 bases). Germline CDR1 is SGHRS and CDR2 is YFSETQ. CDR3 length: 14 amino acids. The V end was cut by 7 bases, the J end by 5 bases, with 18 bases between. The CDR3 loop reads CASFPQAGTTEAFF. CDR3 in DNA: TGCGCCAGCTTTCCGCAGGCCGGGACGACTGAAGCTTTCTTT.

This clone has a single count. This chain connects TRBV5-1 to TRBJ1-1, with D possibly being TRBD1 (6 bases). Germline loops: CDR1 SGHRS, CDR2 YFSETQ. V was pared by 3 bases and J by 9 bases, with 27 bases between. The CDR3 has 17 residues. CDR3 in amino acids: CASSSSQGLTGAGQAFF. The CDR3 bases are TGCGCCAGCAGCTCCTCGCAGGGGTTGACGGGCGCCGGCCAAGCTTTCTTT.

The V gene is TRBV5-1, the J gene TRBJ1-5; TRBD1 aligns across 7 bases. Losses at the gene ends were 4 bases for V and 7 bases for J; bases not matched to a gene: 11. The CDR3 covers 15 residues. From germline, CDR1 is SGHRS and CDR2 YFSETQ. The CDR3: CASSVTGEVSQPQHF. In DNA form, the CDR3 reads TGCGCCAGCAGCGTAACAGGGGAGGTAAGCCAGCCCCAGCATTTT.

About this clone itself: The same CDR3 arises from other DNA sequences in this sample as well. This chain connects TRBV7-2 to TRBJ2-3; 13 bases fit TRBD2. The germline V gene encodes CDR1 SGHTA and CDR2 FQGNSA. With V trimmed by 4 bases and J by 4 bases, 5 bases remained unmatched. The CDR3 is made up of 16 amino acids. CDR3 nucleotide sequence: TGTGCCAGCAGCTCCGGACTAGCGGGAGTATCAGATACGCAGTATTTT. The encoded protein is CASSSGLAGVSDTQYF. Full variable domain (rest looked up from reference TRBV7-2 and TRBJ2-3): GAGVSQSPSNKVTEKGKDVELRCDPISGHTALYWYRQSLGQGLEFLIYFQGNSAPDKSGLPSDRFSAERTGGSVSTLTIQRTQQEDSAVYLCASSSGLAGVSDTQYFGPGTRLTVL.

Worth noting for this clone: The same CDR3 arises from other DNA sequences in this sample as well. The V call is TRBV7-9, the J call TRBJ2-2; 9 bases line up with TRBD1. The CDR3 contains 15 residues. Looked up from germline, CDR1 is SEHNR and CDR2 is FQNEAQ (reference sequence). The V segment lost 3 bases and the J segment 4 bases; nucleotides outside the gene matches: 3. CDR3 in DNA: TGTGCCAGCAGCTTGGGGACAGGGTCCACCGGGGAGCTGTTTTTT. It yields the protein CASSLGTGSTGELFF.

Concerning this clone itself: The identical CDR3 is also encoded by other nucleotide sequences in the sample. The gene calls are TRBV28 and TRBJ1-1, with D perhaps TRBD1 (5 bases). The ends were cut back, 2 bases at V and 0 bases at J, with 13 bases in the middle. CDR3 size: 16 residues. Germline lookup yields CDR1 MDHEN and CDR2 SYDVKM. CDR3 DNA: TGTGCCAGCAGTTTACGGGGGGGAACCTTGAACACTGAAGCTTTCTTT. Translated: CASSLRGGTLNTEAFF.

This clone was detected only once. The chain combines TRBV13 with TRBJ1-2; D remains ambiguous. This CDR3 is 18 amino acids long. V gave up 5 bases and J gave up 2 bases, with 24 bases separating them. Germline loops: CDR1 PRHDT, CDR2 FYEKMQ (reference sequence). DNA of the CDR3: TGTGCCAGCAGCCCAGCGCCCCCCTATGCTGCCCCAAACTATGGCTACACCTTC. This gives the protein CASSPAPPYAAPNYGYTF.

Regarding this clone: Additional DNA sequences in this sample encode the identical CDR3. The chain recombines TRBV28 with TRBJ1-2, with 7 bases matching TRBD1. The CDR3 length is 13 residues. Germline V gene lookup returns CDR1 MDHEN and CDR2 SYDVKM. Trimming at V came to 4 bases and at J to 3 bases, leaving 2 bases not matched to a gene. CDR3 sequence: CASSSTGDYGYTF. DNA for the CDR3: TGTGCCAGCAGTTCCACAGGGGACTATGGCTACACCTTC.

The V and J genes are TRBV11-2 and TRBJ2-7; D tentatively fits TRBD1 or TRBD2 (6 bases each). CDR1 SGHAT and CDR2 FQNNGV come from the germline V gene. V was pared by 1 base and J by 0 bases, with 22 bases between. The CDR3 sequence is 19 residues long. CDR3 sequence reads: CASSLGRVVGTRNSYEQYF. The CDR3 coding sequence is TGTGCCAGCAGCTTAGGGAGGGTTGTGGGGACACGAAACTCCTACGAGCAGTACTTC.

The chain combines TRBV27 with TRBJ1-2; a possible D gene is TRBD1 (6 bases). The CDR3 contains 15 residues. V shed 6 bases and J shed 5 bases, with 19 bases lying between them. Per the germline V gene, CDR1 is MNHEY and CDR2 is SMNVEV (reference sequence). This chain's CDR3 is CASSLHWGAFYGYTF. For the CDR3, the DNA is TGTGCCAGCAGCTTACATTGGGGGGCTTTTTATGGCTACACCTTC.

DNA for the CDR3: TGTGCCAGCACCATGGTGACTCAGCCCCAGCATTTT. Encoded protein: CASTMVTQPQHF. This chain joins TRBV28 and TRBJ1-5; D is uncertain. Germline assignment: CDR1 MDHEN and CDR2 SYDVKM. Trimming cost V 7 bases and J 6 bases, with 10 bases left between them. The CDR3 has 12 residues.

The V call is TRBV6-6, the J call TRBJ2-7, with D possibly TRBD1 on 6 matching bases. CDR1 is MNHNY and CDR2 is SVGAGI in the germline V gene (reference sequence). The V gene lost 5 bases and the J gene lost 0 bases, with 14 bases spanning the gap. This CDR3 has 15 residues. This CDR3 reads CASSPGTRRSYEQYF. The CDR3, as DNA: TGTGCCAGCAGTCCCGGGACAAGGCGCTCCTACGAGCAGTACTTC.

This chain joins TRBV19 and TRBJ2-6, with D perhaps matching TRBD2 (5 bases). Germline lookup yields CDR1 LNHDA and CDR2 SQIVND (reference sequence). The CDR3 runs to 18 residues. With 2 bases removed from V and 0 bases from J, the gap between germline ends came to 14 bases. CDR3 DNA: TGTGCCAGTAGTATAACACTCCGGGGAAGCTCTGGGGCCAACGTCCTGACTTTC. Protein sequence: CASSITLRGSSGANVLTF.

This chain links TRBV6-1 with TRBJ2-3; D may be TRBD1 (6 bases). Trimming stripped 5 bases from V and 6 bases from J, with 18 bases between. There are 15 residues in the CDR3. Germline V CDR1 and CDR2: MNHNS, SASEGT. The DNA of the CDR3 is TGTGCCAGCAGTTTGACCTTTAACAGGGCGGATACGCAGTATTTT. It is translated as CASSLTFNRADTQYF.

A few counts support this clone. The chain carries TRBV9 and TRBJ1-1, with unresolved D. Trimming stripped 4 bases from V and 6 bases from J, with 19 bases between. The germline gives CDR1 SGDLS, CDR2 YYNGEE. CDR3 length: 15 residues. CDR3 loop: CASSPFLTPEAEAFF. The CDR3 coding sequence is TGTGCCAGCAGCCCCTTTCTGACCCCCGAGGCTGAAGCTTTCTTT. The entire variable domain, with the rest obtained from reference TRBV9 and TRBJ1-1, is as follows: DSGVTQTPKHLITATGQRVTLRCSPRSGDLSVYWYQQSLDQGLQFLIQYYNGEERAKGNILERFSAQQFPDLHSELNLSSLELGDSALYFCASSPFLTPEAEAFFGQGTRLTVV.

V and J are TRBV5-1 and TRBJ2-7, with TRBD2 as a possible D gene (6 bases). Germline CDR1 reads SGHRS; CDR2 reads YFSETQ. CDR3 length equals 14 residues. V gave up 0 bases and J gave up 5 bases, with 12 bases separating them. For the CDR3, the DNA is TGCGCCAGCAGCTTGGAAGGCGGGAAGGACGAGCAGTACTTC. Amino acid sequence: CASSLEGGKDEQYF.

The chain joins TRBV2 to TRBJ2-7; D ambiguous. Trimming removed 6 bases at V and 4 bases at J, with 16 bases between. The CDR3 totals 14 residues. In germline, CDR1 is SNHLY, CDR2 FYNNEI. CDR3 sequence reads: CASSTGLKGYEQYF. The CDR3, as DNA: TGTGCCAGCAGCACTGGCCTAAAGGGATACGAGCAGTACTTC.

The chain recombines TRBV7-2 with TRBJ2-5; TRBD2 matches 9 bases. This CDR3 is built from 16 residues. V was clipped by 4 bases and J by 5 bases; unmatched bases: 11. From germline, CDR1 is SGHTA and CDR2 FQGNSA. As DNA, the CDR3 is TGTGCCAGCAGCTCTCGCGGGAGGGCCGTAGGGGAGACCCAGTACTTC. Translation gives CASSSRGRAVGETQYF.

In its sample, this clone was seen once. The chain couples TRBV5-1 to TRBJ2-6, with 7 bases fitting TRBD1. Trimming took 2 bases from V and 2 from J; bases not matched to a gene: 7. This CDR3 region has 17 residues. Germline loops: CDR1 SGHRS, CDR2 YFSETQ. The CDR3 spells CASSLFQGQAGANVLTF. In DNA, the CDR3 is TGCGCCAGCAGCTTATTCCAAGGACAGGCTGGGGCCAACGTCCTGACTTTC. Combining the CDR3 with reference TRBV5-1 and TRBJ2-6 gives the whole variable domain KAGVTQTPRYLIKTRGQQVTLSCSPISGHRSVSWYQQTPGQGLQFLFEYFSETQRNKGNFPGRFSGRQFSNSRSEMNVSTLELGDSALYLCASSLFQGQAGANVLTFGAGSRLTVL.

This clone has a handful of counts. The chain couples TRBV7-9 to TRBJ2-2; TRBD2 aligns across 8 bases. Germline V gene data show CDR1 as SEHNR and CDR2 as FQNEAQ (reference sequence). The CDR3 contains 13 residues. Losses at the gene ends were 7 bases for V and 4 bases for J; bases not matched to a gene: 2. CDR3 nucleotide sequence: TGTGCCAGCACCGGGACTAGCACCGGGGAGCTGTTTTTT. Translating it yields CASTGTSTGELFF. Variable domain in full (rest from reference TRBV7-9 and TRBJ2-2): DTGVSQNPRHKITKRGQNVTFRCDPISEHNRLYWYRQTLGQGPEFLTYFQNEAQLEKSRLLSDRFSAERPKGSFSTLEIQRTEQGDSAMYLCASTGTSTGELFFGEGSRLTVL.

As concerns this clone: Within the sample, other DNA sequences also encode this same CDR3. The gene calls are TRBV2 and TRBJ1-1; the D is unclear. The CDR3 extends over 13 amino acids. The V end lost 6 bases, the J end lost 0 bases, and 8 bases lay between the germline ends. Germline V gene data show CDR1 as SNHLY and CDR2 as FYNNEI. In DNA form, the CDR3 reads TGTGCCAGCAGGACCGCGATGAACACTGAAGCTTTCTTT. Amino acids: CASRTAMNTEAFF.

The CDR3 nucleotides read TGTGCCAGTAGGGGGGGCCCTAATCAGCCCCAGCATTTT. This sequence encodes CASRGGPNQPQHF. The chain employs TRBV19 and TRBJ1-5, with D possibly TRBD1 on 6 matching bases. The length of the CDR3 is 13 residues. Germline V CDR1 and CDR2: LNHDA, SQIVND (reference sequence). V was clipped by 6 bases and J by 4 bases, with 10 bases between them.

V is TRBV28 and J is TRBJ2-4; TRBD2 agrees at 8 bases. Germline loops: CDR1 MDHEN, CDR2 SYDVKM. V was pared by 5 bases and J by 0 bases, with 6 bases of the junction left unmatched. The CDR3 runs to 16 residues. Here the CDR3 reads CASSGGGGLAKNIQYF. The CDR3 DNA is TGTGCCAGCAGTGGCGGCGGGGGGTTAGCCAAAAACATTCAGTACTTC.

The chain employs TRBV27 and TRBJ1-2, with 8 positions matching TRBD1. The germline CDR1 and CDR2 sequences are MNHEY and SMNVEV (reference sequence). The CDR3 has 14 amino acids. The V gene end was trimmed by 4 bases and the J gene end by 8 bases; junction bases not matched to a gene: 9. The CDR3 sequence is CASSSLQGGGGYTF. The DNA of the CDR3 is TGTGCCAGCAGTTCCCTACAGGGGGGAGGAGGCTACACCTTC.